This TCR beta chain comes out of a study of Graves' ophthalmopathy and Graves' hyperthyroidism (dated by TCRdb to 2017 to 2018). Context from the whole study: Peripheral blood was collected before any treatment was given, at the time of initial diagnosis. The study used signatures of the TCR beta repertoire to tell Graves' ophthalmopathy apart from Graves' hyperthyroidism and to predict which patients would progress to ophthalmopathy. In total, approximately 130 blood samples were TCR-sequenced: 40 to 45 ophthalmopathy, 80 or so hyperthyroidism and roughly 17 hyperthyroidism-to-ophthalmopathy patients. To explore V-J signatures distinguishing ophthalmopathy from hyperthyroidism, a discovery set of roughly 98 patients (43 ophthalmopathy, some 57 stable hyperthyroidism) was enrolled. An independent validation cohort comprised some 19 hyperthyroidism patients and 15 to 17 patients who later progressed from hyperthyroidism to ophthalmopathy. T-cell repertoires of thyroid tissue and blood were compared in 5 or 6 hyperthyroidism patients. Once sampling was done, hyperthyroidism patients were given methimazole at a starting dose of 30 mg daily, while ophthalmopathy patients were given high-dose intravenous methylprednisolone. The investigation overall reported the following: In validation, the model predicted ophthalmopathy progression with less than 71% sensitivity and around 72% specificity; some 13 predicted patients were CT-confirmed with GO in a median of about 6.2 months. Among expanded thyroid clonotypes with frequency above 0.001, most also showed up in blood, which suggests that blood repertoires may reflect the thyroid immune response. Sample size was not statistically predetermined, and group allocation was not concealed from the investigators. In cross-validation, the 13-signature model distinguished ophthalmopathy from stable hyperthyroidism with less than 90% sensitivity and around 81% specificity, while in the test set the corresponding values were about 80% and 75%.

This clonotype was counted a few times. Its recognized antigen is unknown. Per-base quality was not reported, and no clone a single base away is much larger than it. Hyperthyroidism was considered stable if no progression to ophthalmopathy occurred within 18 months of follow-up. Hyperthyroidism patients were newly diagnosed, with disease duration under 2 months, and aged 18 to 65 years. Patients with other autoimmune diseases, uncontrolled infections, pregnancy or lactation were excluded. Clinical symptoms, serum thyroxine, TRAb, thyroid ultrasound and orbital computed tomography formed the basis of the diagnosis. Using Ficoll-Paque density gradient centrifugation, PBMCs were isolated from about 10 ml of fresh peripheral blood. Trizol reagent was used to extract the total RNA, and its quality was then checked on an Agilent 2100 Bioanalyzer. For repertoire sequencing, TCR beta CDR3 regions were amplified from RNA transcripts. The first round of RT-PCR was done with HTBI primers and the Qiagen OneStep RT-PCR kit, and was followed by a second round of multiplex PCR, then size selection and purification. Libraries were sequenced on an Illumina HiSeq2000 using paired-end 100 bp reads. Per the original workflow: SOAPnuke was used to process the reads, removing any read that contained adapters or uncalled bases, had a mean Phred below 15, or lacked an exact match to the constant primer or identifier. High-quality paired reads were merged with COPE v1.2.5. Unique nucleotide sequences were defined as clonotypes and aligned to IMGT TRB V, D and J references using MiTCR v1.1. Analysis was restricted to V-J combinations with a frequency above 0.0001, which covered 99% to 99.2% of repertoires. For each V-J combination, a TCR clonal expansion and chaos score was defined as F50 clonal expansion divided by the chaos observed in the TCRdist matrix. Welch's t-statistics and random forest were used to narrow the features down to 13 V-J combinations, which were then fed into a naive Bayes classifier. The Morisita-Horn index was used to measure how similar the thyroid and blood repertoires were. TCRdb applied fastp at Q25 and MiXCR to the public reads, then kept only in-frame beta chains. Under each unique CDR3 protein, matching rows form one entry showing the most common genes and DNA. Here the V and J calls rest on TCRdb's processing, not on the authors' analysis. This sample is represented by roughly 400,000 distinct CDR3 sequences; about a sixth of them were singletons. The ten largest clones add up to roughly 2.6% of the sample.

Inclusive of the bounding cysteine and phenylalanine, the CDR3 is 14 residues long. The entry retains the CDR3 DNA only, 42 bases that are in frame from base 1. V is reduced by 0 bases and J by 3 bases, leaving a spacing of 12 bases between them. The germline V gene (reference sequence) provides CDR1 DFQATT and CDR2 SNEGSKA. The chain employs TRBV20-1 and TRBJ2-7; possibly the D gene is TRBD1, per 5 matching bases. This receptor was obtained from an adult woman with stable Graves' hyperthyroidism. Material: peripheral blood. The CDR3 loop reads CSARDRLTVYEQYF. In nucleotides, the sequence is TGCAGTGCTAGAGATCGATTGACAGTCTACGAGCAGTACTTC.